Listed here are 14 T cell receptor beta chains from one sample, sequenced in a study of T cells in Graves' hyperthyroidism and ophthalmopathy. The TCR beta CDR3 regions underwent amplification using RNA transcripts as the source. First-round RT-PCR targeting the TCR CDR3 was performed with the HTBI primer set. MiXCR, run by TCRdb on the multiplex PCR reads, gives a single entry per CDR3 protein. There are about 380,000 distinct CDR3 sequences in the sample; roughly 14% occur only once, and 15% to 20% lies in the top ten. Sequencing was performed on blood. These TCRs come from a woman between 25 and 40 years old with Graves' ophthalmopathy.

This clonotype was seen once. The chain employs TRBV7-9 and TRBJ2-7; D is uncertain. The CDR3 extends over 14 amino acids. V was cut by 3 bases and J by 2 bases, with 11 bases left in between. The germline CDR1 and CDR2 sequences are SEHNR and FQNEAQ (reference sequence). CDR3 in amino acids: CASSFFQGPYEQYF. The CDR3 coding sequence is TGTGCCAGCAGCTTCTTTCAAGGGCCCTACGAGCAGTACTTC. The entire variable domain, with the rest obtained from reference TRBV7-9 and TRBJ2-7, is as follows: DTGVSQNPRHKITKRGQNVTFRCDPISEHNRLYWYRQTLGQGPEFLTYFQNEAQLEKSRLLSDRFSAERPKGSFSTLEIQRTEQGDSAMYLCASSFFQGPYEQYFGPGTRLTVT.

This clonotype was detected many times. J is TRBJ1-6 and V is TRBV12-3 or TRBV12-4; weak D call: TRBD1 (5 bases). V was clipped by 3 bases and J by 9 bases, with 12 bases between them. The CDR3 consists of 14 residues. CDR3 sequence (DNA): TGTGCCAGCAGTTTCGGGGACCAAGGTTCACCCCTCCACTTT. Its translation is CASSFGDQGSPLHF.

This clonotype was recorded at least ten times. CDR3 sequence reads: CASKDGRQGPYNEQFF. The CDR3 DNA follows: TGTGCCAGCAAGGATGGGCGCCAGGGCCCCTACAATGAGCAGTTCTTC. The chain links TRBV6-1 to TRBJ2-1, with D tentatively TRBD1 (5 bases). The CDR3 runs 16 residues. Trimming cost V 7 bases and J 2 bases, with 18 bases left between them. Germline V gives CDR1 MNHNS, CDR2 SASEGT.

This clonotype was counted only a few times. The J gene is TRBJ2-3, the V gene TRBV29-1; 8 nucleotides line up with TRBD2. The CDR3 is 15 amino acids. After removal of 6 bases from V and 2 bases from J, the junction contained 10 bases not matched to a gene. Germline lookup yields CDR1 SQVTM and CDR2 ANQGSEA. The CDR3 spells CSVPYGGGFTDTQYF. The CDR3 region has the DNA TGCAGCGTCCCGTACGGCGGGGGGTTCACAGATACGCAGTATTTT.

This clonotype was recorded many times. J is TRBJ2-6 and V is TRBV7-6; D might be TRBD1 (6 bases). This CDR3 contains 18 residues. Trimming pared 5 bases from V and 1 base from J, leaving 18 bases between. Germline assignment: CDR1 SGHVS and CDR2 FNYEAQ. The CDR3 protein is CASSPTGLVLSGANVLTF. The CDR3 nucleotides read TGTGCCAGCAGCCCAACAGGGTTAGTGCTATCTGGGGCCAACGTCCTGACTTTC.

This clonotype came up many times. The V gene is TRBV14, the J gene TRBJ2-7; no clear D gene. Trimming cost V 0 bases and J 4 bases, with 7 bases left between them. CDR1 and CDR2 (germline): SGHDN, FVKESK. This CDR3 contains 13 residues. This chain's CDR3 is CASSQDFRYEQYF. The CDR3 DNA follows: TGTGCCAGCAGCCAAGATTTCAGATACGAGCAGTACTTC. Together with reference TRBV14 and TRBJ2-7, the CDR3 gives the full variable domain: EAGVTQFPSHSVIEKGQTVTLRCDPISGHDNLYWYRRVMGKEIKFLLHFVKESKQDESGMPNNRFLAERTGGTYSTLKVQPAELEDSGVYFCASSQDFRYEQYFGPGTRLTVT.

This rearrangement joins TRBV20-1 to TRBJ2-1, with a weak D call TRBD2 (6 bases). Trimming pared 6 bases from V and 3 bases from J, leaving 18 bases between. This CDR3 comprises 15 residues. CDR1 DFQATT and CDR2 SNEGSKA come from the germline V gene (reference sequence). Here the CDR3 DNA reads TGCAGTGCCCCAAAGGGGTCGACTAGCTACAATGAGCAGTTCTTC. Protein product: CSAPKGSTSYNEQFF.

This clonotype came up many times. This chain joins TRBV6-5 and TRBJ2-7; no definite D call. CDR1 and CDR2 (germline): MNHEY, SVGAGI. V dropped 0 bases and J dropped 0 bases, with 6 bases sitting between them. The CDR3 spans 14 residues. The CDR3: CASSYSWPSYEQYF. The CDR3 DNA sequence: TGTGCCAGCAGTTACTCGTGGCCCTCCTACGAGCAGTACTTC.

This clonotype occurred a few times. The chain recombines TRBV19 with TRBJ1-5, with D uncertain. Trimming took off 3 bases at V and 8 bases at J, with 17 bases between the two ends. The CDR3 consists of 15 residues. In germline, CDR1 is LNHDA, CDR2 SQIVND (reference sequence). The CDR3, as DNA: TGTGCCAGTAGTATCGCCAACGGGAGCTGGGAGCCCCAGCATTTT. It codes for CASSIANGSWEPQHF.

This clonotype came up many times. The chain has TRBV6-2 or TRBV6-3 and TRBJ2-1; 7 nucleotides match TRBD2. Germline CDR1 reads MNHEY; CDR2 reads SVGEGT. This CDR3 comprises 13 residues. With V trimmed by 7 bases and J by 3 bases, 3 bases remained unmatched. DNA for the CDR3: TGTGCCAGCATCACTAGCGACTACAATGAGCAGTTCTTC. This codes for CASITSDYNEQFF.

This clonotype was counted a few times. The V call is TRBV6-1, the J call TRBJ2-1; possibly TRBD1 for D (5 bases). CDR3 length equals 17 residues. V was pared by 8 bases and J by 0 bases, with 20 bases between. Germline V gene lookup returns CDR1 MNHNS and CDR2 SASEGT. The CDR3 here is CASFKGNRFSSYNEQFF. As DNA, the CDR3 is TGTGCCAGCTTTAAGGGGAACAGGTTTAGCTCCTACAATGAGCAGTTCTTC.

The chain couples TRBV30 to TRBJ2-7; maybe TRBD2 (7 bases). V shed 3 bases and J shed 4 bases, with 13 bases lying between them. CDR1 GTSNPN and CDR2 SVGIG come from the germline V gene (reference sequence). This CDR3 is 13 amino acids long. Written as DNA, the CDR3 is TGTGCCTGGAGCCGGGGGGCTGCATACGAGCAGTACTTC. Residues: CAWSRGAAYEQYF.

The chain couples TRBV5-1 to TRBJ2-1, with TRBD2 identical over 11 bases. CDR3 length: 15 residues. The germline gives CDR1 SGHRS, CDR2 YFSETQ. Trimming took 0 bases from V and 5 from J; bases not matched to a gene: 1. The CDR3 region has the DNA TGCGCCAGCAGCTTGGCACTAGCGGGGGACAATGAGCAGTTCTTC. Translating it yields CASSLALAGDNEQFF.

Comments on this clonotype: Since a much larger clone is just one base distant, this may be a read error. CDR3 sequence reads: CASSLGGPSTDTQYF. The CDR3 nucleotides are TGTGCCAGCAGCTTGGGAGGGCCGTCCACAGATACGCAGTATTTT. V gene TRBV5-5 combines with J gene TRBJ2-3; D perhaps matches TRBD2 (5 bases). In germline, CDR1 is SGHKS, CDR2 YYEKEE (reference sequence). This CDR3 is 15 amino acids long. Trimming cost V 0 bases and J 2 bases, with 10 bases left between them.